This T cell receptor beta chain was profiled in a study of blood T cell repertoires in COVID-19. Study-wide background: Italy, Spain and the United States were the sources of the convalescent and acute COVID-19 samples.

In the source study's methods: How many nucleated cells were present was estimated from reference gene primer amplification. Only in-frame clones appear in the TCRdb table, and some are missing; sequencing was by immunoSEQ multiplex PCR. V and J calls and clone size are given by that table; D and trimming were obtained from the DNA. The table has 250,000 or so clones, 85% to 90% seen once. In germline, CDR1 is SGHNT, CDR2 YYREEE (reference sequence). V was shortened by 8 bases and J by 1 base, with 9 bases between the two germline ends. The CDR3 contains 12 residues. The sequence came from a man aged 25-45 years with COVID-19, enrolled during active disease. Sequenced input: peripheral blood. This rearrangement joins TRBV5-4 to TRBJ2-5, with TRBD2 as a possible D gene (6 bases). The CDR3 DNA is TGTGCCAGTGGGGGGTCCCAAGAGACCCAGTACTTC. Its translation is CASGGSQETQYF.